This T cell receptor (beta chain) was recovered during a study of molecular identifiers for immune sequencing clone quantification. As CD8+CD4-CCR7+CD45RA+ cells, naive CD8 T cells were sorted. The CDR3 length is 17 residues. The V and J ends lost 10 bases and 7 bases respectively, with 29 bases between them. From the PCR reads, TCRdb called clonotypes with MiXCR, one entry per CDR3 protein. Among roughly 93,000 distinct CDR3 sequences listed, around 25% were seen once. This receptor was taken from a human donor in good health. Some libraries in this study had Jurkat cell RNA spiked in. Sequencing was carried out using naive CD8+ T cells from blood, with Jurkat cell RNA spiked in. The subset denotes: FACS-sorted CD8+CD4-CCR7+CD45RA+ naive T cells. This chain connects TRBV23-1 to TRBJ1-5; D perhaps matches TRBD1 (5 bases). TRBV23-1 is classed as an ORF, of uncertain function. Here the CDR3 reads CANCPRNLGGTGQPQHF. The CDR3, as DNA: TGCGCCAACTGTCCCCGAAACTTAGGAGGGACCGGCCAGCCCCAGCATTTT.